A single sample gave rise to the 8 T cell receptor beta chains below, sequenced in a study of T cells after yellow fever vaccination. Using its own MiXCR run on the 5' RACE reads, TCRdb lists one record per CDR3 protein. Of some 160,000 distinct CDR3 sequences listed, over 7% were seen once; the top ten hold around 35%. Sequenced material: CD8+ T cells sorted from PBMCs, taken 45 days after the yellow fever booster vaccination. These receptors originate from a young man who received the YFV17D yellow fever vaccine.

This clonotype was seen only a few times. V gene TRBV27 combines with J gene TRBJ2-1; D is possibly TRBD2 (6 bases). The CDR3 covers 15 residues. Trimming left V 0 bases short and J 8 bases short, with 14 bases between. Germline V gene data show CDR1 as MNHEY and CDR2 as SMNVEV (reference sequence). The CDR3 coding sequence is TGTGCCAGCAGTTTATCCAGGTCGTGGGGGGATGAGCAGTTCTTC. This encodes CASSLSRSWGDEQFF.

The chain combines TRBV7-9 with TRBJ1-1; TRBD1 matches at 11 bases. This CDR3 region has 18 residues. CDR1 and CDR2 (germline): SEHNR, FQNEAQ (reference sequence). V lost 5 bases and J lost 2; bases outside the gene matches: 13. CDR3 nucleotide sequence: TGTGCCAGCAGCCGCCCGGACAGGGGGCGAATTTTTAACACTGAAGCTTTCTTT. Encoded protein: CASSRPDRGRIFNTEAFF.

This clonotype has a handful of counts. The chain combines TRBV7-8 with TRBJ2-1, with 9 bases identical to TRBD2. The CDR3 contains 15 residues. With 10 bases clipped from V and 9 bases from J, the junction kept 16 bases outside the gene matches. In germline, CDR1 is SGHVS, CDR2 FQNEAQ. Here the CDR3 reads CATKTGASGEVEQFF. CDR3 nucleotides: TGTGCCACCAAAACGGGGGCTAGCGGGGAGGTTGAGCAGTTCTTC.

This clonotype was found a few times. This sequence joins TRBV28 and TRBJ2-2; no reliable D call. Trimming shortened V by 7 bases and J by 5 bases, and 17 bases separated the two germline ends. CDR3 size: 15 residues. Per germline, CDR1 MDHEN and CDR2 SYDVKM. CDR3 protein: CASTLRRARTGELFF. In DNA, the CDR3 is TGTGCCAGCACTCTAAGAAGAGCCCGAACCGGGGAGCTGTTTTTT.

Only a few counts were recorded for this clonotype. The chain is built from TRBV7-9 and TRBJ1-5; D is unclear. Trimming pared 4 bases from V and 9 bases from J, leaving 10 bases between. Germline CDR1 is SEHNR and CDR2 is FQNEAQ (reference sequence). The CDR3 sequence is 12 residues long. The CDR3 sequence: CASSSAERPQHF. The CDR3, as DNA: TGTGCCAGCAGCTCCGCCGAGAGGCCCCAGCATTTT.

This clonotype was seen only a few times. The chain recombines TRBV11-2 with TRBJ1-3; D remains unclear. The V end lost 5 bases, the J end lost 0 bases, and 8 bases lay between the germline ends. The CDR3 has 14 amino acids. The germline gives CDR1 SGHAT, CDR2 FQNNGV. The CDR3 region has the DNA TGTGCCAGCAGCCCACAGAGCTCTGGAAACACCATATATTTT. Its translation: CASSPQSSGNTIYF.

This clonotype turned up a few times. The V and J genes are TRBV29-1 and TRBJ2-7; the D gene is possibly TRBD1 (6 bases). In germline, CDR1 is SQVTM, CDR2 ANQGSEA. This CDR3 is built from 12 residues. V lost 5 bases and J 4 bases, leaving 12 bases between the germline ends. CDR3 DNA sequence: TGCAGCGTTCTGGGGGCGCCTTACGAGCAGTACTTC. It specifies CSVLGAPYEQYF.

This clonotype has only a few counts. The chain employs TRBV29-1 and TRBJ2-2; maybe TRBD1 (5 bases). The V and J ends lost 6 bases and 6 bases respectively, with 14 bases between them. This CDR3 has 13 amino acids. Germline V gene lookup returns CDR1 SQVTM and CDR2 ANQGSEA. Here the CDR3 reads CSVAGMVAGELFF. For the CDR3, the DNA is TGCAGCGTGGCAGGGATGGTGGCCGGGGAGCTGTTTTTT.